The T cell receptor (beta chain) under discussion was sequenced for a study of blood T cell repertoires in COVID-19. Study context: The United States, Italy and Spain were the sources of the acute and convalescent COVID-19 samples. In each case, the material was cDNA or gDNA derived from T cells, B-cell-depleted T cells, or PBMCs.

Those enrolled, adults aged 18 to 89 years, came from about two dozen US areas. In the study's own analysis: Estimates of nucleated cell counts were drawn from the amplification of reference gene primers. Clones were sequenced by immunoSEQ multiplex PCR, and TCRdb holds only the in-frame ones, with some missing. V, J and clone size reflect that table, while D and trimming were determined from the DNA. The sample contains some 260,000 clones, roughly 87% of which appear only once. The germline CDR1 and CDR2 sequences are MDHEN and SYDVKM. V shed 4 bases and J shed 0 bases, with 12 bases lying between them. There are 15 residues in the CDR3.

The sequencing input was PBMCs or T cells enriched from blood (not recorded which). The receptor was isolated from a woman aged 25 to 45 with acute COVID-19. The chain combines TRBV28 with TRBJ1-1; D perhaps matches TRBD1 (5 bases). The CDR3 nucleotides read TGTGCCAGCAGTTCTTCAGGGCACTTGAACACTGAAGCTTTCTTT. This encodes CASSSSGHLNTEAFF.